This T cell receptor (beta chain) originates from a study of PD-L1 blockade in urothelial cancer. Study details: Patients commenced intravenous atezolizumab, 1,200 mg every 3 weeks, around 2014. Blood underwent analysis 3 weeks (second dose) and 6 weeks after treatment began. Researchers found blood samples held a median of around 140,000 T cells.

Time point denoted: pretreatment peripheral blood. The protocol was immunoSEQ multiplex PCR, while the TCRdb copy is restricted to in-frame clones and leaves out a portion. This sample has tens of thousands of clones, with around 88% found just once. General study points: The study found that durable-benefit patients expanded tumor-associated blood clones more at 3 weeks.

This clone was found many times. The antigen is undetermined. The same CDR3 is also encoded by other DNA sequences in this sample. V was clipped by 4 bases and J by 5 bases, with 8 bases between them. The V gene's germline CDR1 is SEHNR and CDR2 FQNEAQ (reference sequence). The CDR3 consists of 13 residues. The chain is built from TRBV7-9 and TRBJ2-2; no clear D gene. Sequenced material: PBMCs, taken around atezolizumab (anti-PD-L1) treatment. The source of this sequence is a woman aged 55-70 years with urothelial cancer. In DNA, the CDR3 is TGTGCCAGCAGCTCTACCTGGACCGGGGAGCTGTTTTTT. It is translated as CASSSTWTGELFF.